The present TCR beta chain was sequenced within a study of monozygotic twins with inflammatory bowel disease (dated by TCRdb to between 2019 and 2020). With respect to the entire study: The full study comprised around 28 monozygotic twin pairs: nine German pairs (four IBD-concordant, five IBD-discordant) and 19 IBD-discordant Danish pairs. Disease-associated traits were sought mainly through comparisons between IBD patients and their genetically identical healthy co-twins within discordant pairs. Each individual had, on average, about 151 000 unique TCRalpha sequences and 181 000 unique TCRbeta sequences available for analysis.

Overall study results and their limits: No single strong signal or clonotype linked to IBD turned up in the results, so the idea that one exists was not supported. Compared with healthy twins, IBD patients had fewer clonotypes in common with other individuals, a difference most pronounced in patients showing signs of disease activity. Because patients received different immunosuppressive treatments, the repertoires may have picked up extra background noise and variability between individuals. Distinction between different T cell subtypes could not be achieved in the analysis. Repertoire similarity did not differ between concordant and discordant twins, possibly due to limited statistical power. A decrease in TCRbeta repertoire diversity, as measured by inverse Simpson index, was observed in IBD patients compared with their healthy co-twins.

The germline V gene (reference sequence) yields GTSNPN for CDR1 and SVGIG for CDR2. From the cysteine through the phenylalanine, the CDR3 covers 12 amino acids. DNA was not recorded. To note about this clonotype: Its antigen remains unidentified.

From each donor, a roughly 2.6 ml peripheral blood sample was collected into PAXgene tubes and stored at -80 degrees C. Without any T cell sorting, total RNA was extracted from whole blood using the PAXgene blood miRNA kit on an automated QIAcube. Peripheral blood from monozygotic twin pairs concordant or discordant for inflammatory bowel disease was subjected to deep TCRalpha and TCRbeta repertoire profiling with unique molecular barcoding. Smoking habits were recorded for all twin pairs, and individuals were classified as current, former or never smokers. Library preparation was by 5' RACE. Preparation of each TCR library used 3,000 to 4,000 ng of total RNA. For each sample, cDNA synthesis with SMARTScribe reverse transcriptase was split into eight separate reactions. Unique molecular identifiers containing a 6-nucleotide sample barcode were introduced through template switching during cDNA synthesis. TCRalpha and TCRbeta cDNA was amplified in two nested PCRs of approximately 16 and 10 cycles, and bead purification was carried out after each PCR. Before amplification, the cDNA was treated with uracil DNA-glycosylase and purified using the QIAquick PCR purification kit. The second PCR added Illumina TruSeq-compatible adapters along with sample-specific barcodes. TapeStation and Qubit were used to check library quality and concentration, and 4.5 to 5 ng of each library was pooled. Sequencing of pooled libraries was carried out on an Illumina HiSeq2500 single-index Rapid Run using 2 x 100 bp reads and custom sequencing primers. The source study handled its data this way. MiGEC version 1.2.6 was used for UMI-based consensus assembly to correct PCR and sequencing errors. MiXCR version 2.1.1 handled V(D)J alignment, clonotype assembly and CDR3 extraction. To normalise gene usage, clonotype sharing and MAIT/NKT TCR abundance, the top 1000, 10 000 and 20 000 clonotypes in each sample were analysed. Diversity was computed as the inverse Simpson index with the vegan R package after downsampling to 27 000 UMIs. Paired Mann-Whitney U tests on discordant twin pairs were used, with Benjamini-Hochberg multiple-testing correction. After the reads were reprocessed by TCRdb, one entry was made per CDR3 protein sequence, with no DNA. These V and J calls originate from TCRdb's pipeline instead of the authors' own analysis. The table of this sample itemizes about 300,000 distinct CDR3 sequences. The leading ten clones occupy over 5% of the sample.

The rearranged chain carries TRBV30 and TRBJ2-5. The receptor was derived from a human donor with ulcerative colitis or Crohn's disease, or a healthy co-twin of an affected twin (not recorded which). Sequences were obtained from blood. CDR3 loop: CAWSPRWETQYF.